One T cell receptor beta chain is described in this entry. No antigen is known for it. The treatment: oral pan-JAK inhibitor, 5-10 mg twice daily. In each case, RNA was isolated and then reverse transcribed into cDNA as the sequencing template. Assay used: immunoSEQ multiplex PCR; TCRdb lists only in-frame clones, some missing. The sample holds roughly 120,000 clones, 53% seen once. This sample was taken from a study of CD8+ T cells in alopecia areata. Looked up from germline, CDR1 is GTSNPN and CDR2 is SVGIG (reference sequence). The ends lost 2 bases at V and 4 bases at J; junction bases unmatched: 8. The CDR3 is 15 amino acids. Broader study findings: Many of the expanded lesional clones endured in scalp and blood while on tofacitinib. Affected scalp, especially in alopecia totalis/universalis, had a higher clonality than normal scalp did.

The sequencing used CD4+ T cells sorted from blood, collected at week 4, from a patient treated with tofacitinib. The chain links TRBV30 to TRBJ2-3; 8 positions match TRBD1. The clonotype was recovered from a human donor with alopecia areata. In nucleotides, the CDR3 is TGTGCCTGGAGTCGCGGACAGGGAGGTCCAGATACGCAGTATTTT. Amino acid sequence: CAWSRGQGGPDTQYF.